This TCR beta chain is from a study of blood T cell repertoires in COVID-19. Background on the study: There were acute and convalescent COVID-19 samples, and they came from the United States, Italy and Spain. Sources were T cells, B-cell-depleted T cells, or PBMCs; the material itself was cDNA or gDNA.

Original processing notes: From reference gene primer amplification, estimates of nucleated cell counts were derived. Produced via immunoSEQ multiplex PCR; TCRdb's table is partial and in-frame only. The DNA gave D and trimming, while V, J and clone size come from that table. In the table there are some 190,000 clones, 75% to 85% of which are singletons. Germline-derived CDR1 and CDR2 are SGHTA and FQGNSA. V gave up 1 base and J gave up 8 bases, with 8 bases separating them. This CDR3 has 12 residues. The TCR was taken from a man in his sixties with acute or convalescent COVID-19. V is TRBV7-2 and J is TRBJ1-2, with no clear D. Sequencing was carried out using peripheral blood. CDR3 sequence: CASSLEVGGYTF. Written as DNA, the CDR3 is TGTGCCAGCAGCTTAGAAGTTGGCGGCTACACCTTC.